The present T cell receptor beta chain was sequenced within a study of PD-1 blockade in classical Hodgkin lymphoma. Points from the study as a whole: Whereas CD4+ TCR diversity had risen significantly by C4D1, CD8+ TCR diversity had not. Patients who began taking nivolumab under 1 year after ASCT were left out. Sources of repertoire differences remain undefined, possibly disease activity or prior therapy.

This CDR3 spans 15 amino acids. V lost 6 bases, J lost 5 bases, and 5 bases stayed unmatched. CDR1 and CDR2 from the germline V gene are ENHRY and SYGVKD. Using immunoSEQ multiplex PCR, the repertoire was profiled, and TCRdb retains in-frame clones only, with some absent. The repertoire consists of approximately 79,000 clones, with 85% to 95% occurring once and the leading ten covering over 2.5%. Each patient's relapse followed autologous stem cell transplantation, and brentuximab vedotin exposure varied. Points on this clone: Its antigen remains unknown.

The TCR sequence derives from a human donor with classical Hodgkin lymphoma. The sequences come from peripheral blood mononuclear cells (PBMCs), collected before the second cycle of nivolumab. The chain links TRBV10-3 to TRBJ2-1, with 12 bases that match TRBD2. The CDR3 DNA is TGTGCCATCAGACCACTAGCGGGAGGCCACAATGAGCAGTTCTTC. Protein sequence: CAIRPLAGGHNEQFF.